The next 13 T cell receptor beta chains were all read from a single sample in a study of long-term antiretroviral therapy in people with HIV. At survey level, the immunoSEQ assay was run in its v3.0 version. This table comes from immunoSEQ multiplex PCR, and its TCRdb copy is limited to in-frame clones, with some not included. The sample has fewer than 30,000 clones; 86% are singletons. The sample here was unsorted PBMCs, taken 0.8 years after starting antiretroviral therapy. These receptors were obtained from a woman between 25 and 40 years old with HIV.

This clone was seen only a few times. The rearrangement links TRBV9 to TRBJ2-1; no reliable D call. The germline V and J ends were trimmed by 6 bases and 5 bases, with 15 bases remaining between them. From germline, CDR1 is SGDLS and CDR2 YYNGEE. The CDR3 consists of 14 residues. CDR3 loop: CASTVSQTNNEQFF. Here the CDR3 DNA reads TGTGCCAGCACCGTGAGTCAGACGAACAATGAGCAGTTCTTC.

The DNA for the CDR3 is TGTGCCAGCAGCAAAGGGACAGGGGCCCTTGAAGCTTTCTTT. Encoded protein: CASSKGTGALEAFF. The chain has TRBV11-2 and TRBJ1-1; TRBD1 aligns across 10 bases. Germline CDR1 and CDR2: SGHAT and FQNNGV. This CDR3 is 14 amino acids long. V was pared by 5 bases and J by 7 bases, with 7 bases of the junction left unmatched.

This chain links TRBV15 with TRBJ2-7; D gene unclear. The ends were cut back, 5 bases at V and 3 bases at J, with 11 bases in the middle. CDR1 is LNHNV and CDR2 is YYDKDF in the germline V gene (reference sequence). CDR3 size: 13 residues. DNA for the CDR3: TGTGCCACCAGCTTCTTACCGGACTACGAGCAGTACGTC. This codes for CATSFLPDYEQYV.

V usage is TRBV6-1 and J usage is TRBJ1-5; the D is unclear. The CDR3 extends over 15 amino acids. V lost 2 bases and J 5 bases, leaving 13 bases between the germline ends. Germline CDR1 MNHNS, CDR2 SASEGT. CDR3 sequence reads: CASSEWASPDQPQHF. The CDR3, as DNA: TGTGCCAGCAGTGAATGGGCAAGCCCCGATCAGCCCCAGCATTTT.

V is TRBV2 and J is TRBJ2-1; the D is unclear. Germline loops: CDR1 SNHLY, CDR2 FYNNEI. V lost 7 bases, J lost 5 bases, and 12 bases lay in between. This CDR3 is 13 amino acids long. DNA of the CDR3: TGTGCCAGCAAAGAAGGTAGCCACAATGAGCAGTTCTTC. It yields the protein CASKEGSHNEQFF. The full variable domain, in which reference TRBV2 and TRBJ2-1 provide the parts outside the CDR3, is EPEVTQTPSHQVTQMGQEVILRCVPISNHLYFYWYRQILGQKVEFLVSFYNNEISEKSEIFDDQFSVERPDGSNFTLKIRSTKLEDSAMYFCASKEGSHNEQFFGPGTRLTVL.

This clone has only a few counts. The chain combines TRBV15 with TRBJ2-1, with D perhaps matching TRBD2 (7 bases). V gave up 3 bases and J gave up 7 bases, with 13 bases separating them. The CDR3 extends over 14 amino acids. Germline V gene sequence: CDR1 LNHNV, CDR2 YYDKDF (reference sequence). CDR3: CATSRSGGSNEQFF. CDR3 DNA sequence: TGTGCCACCAGCAGGTCGGGGGGCTCGAATGAGCAGTTCTTC. The full variable domain, rest sourced from reference TRBV15 and TRBJ2-1, is DAMVIQNPRYQVTQFGKPVTLSCSQTLNHNVMYWYQQKSSQAPKLLFHYYDKDFNNEADTPDNFQSRRPNTSFCFLDIRSPGLGDTAMYLCATSRSGGSNEQFFGPGTRLTVL.

J is TRBJ2-2 and V is TRBV2, with D possibly being TRBD2 (6 bases). With 10 bases removed from V and 2 bases from J, the gap between germline ends came to 14 bases. The CDR3 spans 14 residues. Germline V gene data show CDR1 as SNHLY and CDR2 as FYNNEI. The CDR3 loop reads CAMTGGKNTGELFF. The CDR3 DNA reads as TGTGCCATGACCGGGGGAAAAAACACCGGGGAGCTGTTTTTT.

This chain joins TRBV7-3 and TRBJ2-2, with D perhaps matching TRBD1 or TRBD2 (5 bases each). V gave up 0 bases and J gave up 5 bases, with 10 bases separating them. Germline assignment: CDR1 SGHTA and CDR2 FQGTGA. This CDR3 has 15 residues. The DNA for the CDR3 is TGTGCCAGCAGCTTAACGGGGACCGAGACCGGGGAGCTGTTTTTT. Translated: CASSLTGTETGELFF.

The chain is built from TRBV27 and TRBJ1-6; D perhaps matches TRBD1 (6 bases). The CDR3 loop spans 17 amino acids. Germline V lookup: CDR1 MNHEY, CDR2 SMNVEV (reference sequence). The V end lost 4 bases, the J end lost 10 bases, and 23 bases lay between the germline ends. CDR3 sequence: CASSSPRGGKGESPLHF. The CDR3 DNA is TGTGCCAGCAGTTCCCCGCGGGGGGGCAAAGGGGAATCACCCCTCCACTTT.

The genes are TRBV19 and TRBJ2-3, with 8 bases fitting TRBD1. Germline V gives CDR1 LNHDA, CDR2 SQIVND (reference sequence). J gave up 4 bases and V 6 bases, and 9 bases lay outside the gene matches. CDR3 length equals 15 residues. CDR3 region: CASSHGQGRSDTQYF. Here the CDR3 DNA reads TGTGCCAGTAGCCACGGACAGGGTAGGTCAGATACGCAGTATTTT. The whole variable domain, filled in from reference TRBV19 and TRBJ2-3, reads DGGITQSPKYLFRKEGQNVTLSCEQNLNHDAMYWYRQDPGQGLRLIYYSQIVNDFQKGDIAEGYSVSREKKESFPLTVTSAQKNPTAFYLCASSHGQGRSDTQYFGPGTRLTVL.

The chain joins TRBV30 to TRBJ2-1, with 7 bases identical to TRBD1. Germline V gene sequence: CDR1 GTSNPN, CDR2 SVGIG (reference sequence). There are 16 residues in the CDR3. V lost 2 bases, J lost 4 bases, and 11 bases stayed unmatched. CDR3 DNA sequence: TGTGCCTGGAGTCTCAGCCACAGGGGCGGATACAATGAGCAGTTCTTC. Amino acid sequence: CAWSLSHRGGYNEQFF.

The chain recombines TRBV10-2 with TRBJ2-7; a weak D match, TRBD2 (6 bases). Trimming removed 6 bases at V and 0 bases at J, with 9 bases between. The CDR3 spans 13 residues. In germline, CDR1 is WSHSY, CDR2 SAAADI. CDR3 in amino acids: CASRPSASYEQYV. CDR3 in DNA: TGCGCCAGCAGGCCTAGCGCCTCCTACGAGCAGTACGTC.

The V and J genes are TRBV6-5 and TRBJ1-4, with a possible D match to TRBD1 (6 bases). CDR1 is MNHEY, CDR2 SVGAGI, per germline. Trimming took off 5 bases at V and 7 bases at J, with 17 bases between the two ends. The CDR3 runs to 15 residues. The CDR3 sequence: CASSQTGIGGEKLFF. CDR3 nucleotides: TGTGCCAGCAGTCAGACGGGGATAGGGGGTGAAAAACTGTTTTTT.